This T cell receptor (beta chain) was profiled in a study of response to subunit inactivated influenza vaccine. General observations from the study: Authors proposed each seasonal influenza vaccination draws in few new T cells.

A word on this clonotype: The target antigen is unknown.

TCRdb passed the RT-PCR reads through MiXCR, listing each CDR3 protein once. Here the sample spans 300,000 to 350,000 distinct CDR3 sequences, around a fifth being singletons. Losses at the gene ends were 7 bases for V and 7 bases for J; bases not matched to a gene: 10. The CDR3 runs 15 residues. CDR1 and CDR2 (germline): MNHEY, SMNVEV (reference sequence). Here the sequenced sample was PBMCs from blood, taken approximately 20 months after vaccination. V gene TRBV27 combines with J gene TRBJ1-6; 7 bases are shared with TRBD1. The clonotype was recovered from a man aged 50 to 75 who received an inactivated influenza vaccine. Here the CDR3 DNA reads TGTGCCAGCACCAAATCAGGGGGTAGGAATTCACCCCTCCACTTT. Protein sequence: CASTKSGGRNSPLHF.